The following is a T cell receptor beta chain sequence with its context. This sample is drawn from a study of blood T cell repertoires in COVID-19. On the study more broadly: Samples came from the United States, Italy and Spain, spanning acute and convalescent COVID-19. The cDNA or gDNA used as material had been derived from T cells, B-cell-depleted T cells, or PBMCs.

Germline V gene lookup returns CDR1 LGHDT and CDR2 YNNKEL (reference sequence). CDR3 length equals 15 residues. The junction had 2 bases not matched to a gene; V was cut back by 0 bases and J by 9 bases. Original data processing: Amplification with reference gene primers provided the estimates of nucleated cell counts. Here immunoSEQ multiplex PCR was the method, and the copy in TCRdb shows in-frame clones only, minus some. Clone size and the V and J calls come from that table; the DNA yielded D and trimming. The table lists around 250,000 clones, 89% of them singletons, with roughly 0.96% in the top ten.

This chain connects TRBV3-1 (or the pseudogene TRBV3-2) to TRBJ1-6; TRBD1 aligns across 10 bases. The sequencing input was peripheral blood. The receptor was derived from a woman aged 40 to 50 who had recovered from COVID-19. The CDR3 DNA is TGTGCCAGCAGCCAAGAGGGACAGGGGTCTTCACCCCTCCACTTT. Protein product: CASSQEGQGSSPLHF.